Shown below are 2 T cell receptor beta chains from a single sample sequenced in a study of blood T cells in healthy people across ages. Primed by a sample-barcoded 5' primer and a J-beta primer mix, a second PCR proceeded for about 7 to 11 cycles. One entry per CDR3 protein results from TCRdb running MiXCR on the 5' RACE reads. The repertoire has roughly 560,000 distinct CDR3 sequences, around 24% of them found once; the top ten carry around 10%. The data also belong to a second study, concerning T cells of mothers and their children.

The material sequenced was blood. Receptors originate from a boy aged 5-17 years in good health.

Only a few counts were recorded for this clonotype. The V call is TRBV15, the J call TRBJ2-7; 7 bases agree with TRBD1. Looked up from germline, CDR1 is LNHNV and CDR2 is YYDKDF (reference sequence). The CDR3 runs 14 residues. V lost 0 bases, J lost 5 bases, and 4 bases stayed unmatched. CDR3 residues: CATSREDRAHEQYF. CDR3 bases: TGTGCCACCAGCAGAGAAGACAGGGCCCACGAGCAGTACTTC.

The gene calls are TRBV3-1 and TRBJ1-1; D is possibly TRBD1 (6 bases). Germline V gives CDR1 LGHDT, CDR2 YNNKEL (reference sequence). This CDR3 has 13 residues. Trimming left V 0 bases short and J 11 bases short, with 13 bases between. This CDR3 reads CASSQDNRVGAFF. DNA for the CDR3: TGTGCCAGCAGCCAAGACAACAGGGTTGGGGCTTTCTTT.